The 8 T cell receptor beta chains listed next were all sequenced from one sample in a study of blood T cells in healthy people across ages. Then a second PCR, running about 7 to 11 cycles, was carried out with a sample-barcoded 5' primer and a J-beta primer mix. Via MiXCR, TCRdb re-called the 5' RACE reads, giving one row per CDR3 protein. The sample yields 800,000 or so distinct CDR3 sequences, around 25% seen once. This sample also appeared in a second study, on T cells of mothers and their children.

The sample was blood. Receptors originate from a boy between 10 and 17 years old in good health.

CDR3 residues: CASRGTDMNTEAFF. DNA for the CDR3: TGTGCCAGCAGGGGGACAGATATGAACACTGAAGCTTTCTTT. The chain joins TRBV6-4 to TRBJ1-1, with TRBD1 identical over 7 bases. V shed 6 bases and J 0 bases; nucleotides not matched to a gene: 4. The CDR3 contains 14 residues. Germline CDR1 and CDR2: MRHNA and SNTAGT.

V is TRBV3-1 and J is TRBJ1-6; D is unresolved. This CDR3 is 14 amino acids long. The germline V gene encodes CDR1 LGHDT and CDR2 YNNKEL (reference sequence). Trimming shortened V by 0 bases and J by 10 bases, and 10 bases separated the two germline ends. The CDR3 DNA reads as TGTGCCAGCAGCCAAGATTGGGGAGGATCACCCCTCCACTTT. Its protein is CASSQDWGGSPLHF.

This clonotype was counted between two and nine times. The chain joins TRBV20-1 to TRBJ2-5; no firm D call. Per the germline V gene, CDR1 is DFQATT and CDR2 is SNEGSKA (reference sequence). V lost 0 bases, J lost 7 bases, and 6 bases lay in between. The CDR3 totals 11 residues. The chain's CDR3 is CSARDWGTQYF. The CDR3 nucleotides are TGCAGTGCTAGAGACTGGGGGACCCAGTACTTC.

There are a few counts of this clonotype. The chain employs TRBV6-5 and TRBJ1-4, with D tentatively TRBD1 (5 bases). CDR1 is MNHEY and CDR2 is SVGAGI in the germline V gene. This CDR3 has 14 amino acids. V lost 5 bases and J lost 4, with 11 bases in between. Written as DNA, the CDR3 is TGTGCCAGCAGTCAGGGATCCTTTAATGAAAAACTGTTTTTT. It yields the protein CASSQGSFNEKLFF.

The CDR3 region is CSARDRGGAVEQFF. Written as DNA, the CDR3 is TGCAGTGCTAGAGATCGTGGGGGGGCGGTTGAGCAGTTCTTC. The J gene is TRBJ2-1, the V gene TRBV20-1; a possible D gene is TRBD2 (7 bases). The V end lost 0 bases, the J end lost 9 bases, and 15 bases lay between the germline ends. The CDR3 contains 14 residues. The germline V gene encodes CDR1 DFQATT and CDR2 SNEGSKA (reference sequence).

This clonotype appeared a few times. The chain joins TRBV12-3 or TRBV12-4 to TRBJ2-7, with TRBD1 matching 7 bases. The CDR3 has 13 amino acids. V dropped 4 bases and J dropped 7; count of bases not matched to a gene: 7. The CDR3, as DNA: TGTGCCAGCAGTTCCACAGGGGTTCTGGAGCAGTACTTC. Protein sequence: CASSSTGVLEQYF.

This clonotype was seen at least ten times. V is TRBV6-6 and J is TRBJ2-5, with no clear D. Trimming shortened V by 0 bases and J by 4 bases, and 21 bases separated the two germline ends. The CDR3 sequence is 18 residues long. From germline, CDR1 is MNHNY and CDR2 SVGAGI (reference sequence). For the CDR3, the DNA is TGTGCCAGCAGTTACTCGATTGTGTCGACCGCCGCTAGAGAGACCCAGTACTTC. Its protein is CASSYSIVSTAARETQYF.

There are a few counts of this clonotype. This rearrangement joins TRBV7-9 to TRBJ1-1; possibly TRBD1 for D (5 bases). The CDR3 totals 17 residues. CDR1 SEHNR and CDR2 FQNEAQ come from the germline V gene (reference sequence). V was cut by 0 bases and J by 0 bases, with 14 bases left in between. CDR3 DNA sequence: TGTGCCAGCAGCTTAGCCTGGGACGGTCCCATGAACACTGAAGCTTTCTTT. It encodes CASSLAWDGPMNTEAFF.